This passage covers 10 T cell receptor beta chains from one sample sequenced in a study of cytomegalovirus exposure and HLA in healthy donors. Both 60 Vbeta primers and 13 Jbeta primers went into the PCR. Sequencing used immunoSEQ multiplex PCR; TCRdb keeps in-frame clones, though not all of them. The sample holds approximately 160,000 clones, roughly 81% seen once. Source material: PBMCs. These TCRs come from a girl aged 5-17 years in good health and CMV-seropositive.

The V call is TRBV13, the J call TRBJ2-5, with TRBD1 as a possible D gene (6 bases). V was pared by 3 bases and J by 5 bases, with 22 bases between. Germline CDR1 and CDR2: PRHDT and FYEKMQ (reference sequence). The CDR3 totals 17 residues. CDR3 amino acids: CASSFMGAYGGMETQYF. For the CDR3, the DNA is TGTGCCAGCAGCTTTATGGGGGCGTATGGTGGAATGGAGACCCAGTACTTC.

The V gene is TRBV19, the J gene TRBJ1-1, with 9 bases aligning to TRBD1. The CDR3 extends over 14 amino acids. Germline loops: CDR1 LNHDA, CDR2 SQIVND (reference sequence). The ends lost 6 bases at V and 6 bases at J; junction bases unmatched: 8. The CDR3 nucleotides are TGTGCCAGTAGACCGACCGGGACAGGGCCTGAAGCTTTCTTT. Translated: CASRPTGTGPEAFF.

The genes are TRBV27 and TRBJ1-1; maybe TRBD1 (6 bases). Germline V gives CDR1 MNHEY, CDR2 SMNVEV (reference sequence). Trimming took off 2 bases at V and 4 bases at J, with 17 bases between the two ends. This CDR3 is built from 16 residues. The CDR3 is CASSLQTGPGGTEAFF. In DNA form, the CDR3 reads TGTGCCAGCAGTTTACAAACAGGGCCCGGAGGCACTGAAGCTTTCTTT.

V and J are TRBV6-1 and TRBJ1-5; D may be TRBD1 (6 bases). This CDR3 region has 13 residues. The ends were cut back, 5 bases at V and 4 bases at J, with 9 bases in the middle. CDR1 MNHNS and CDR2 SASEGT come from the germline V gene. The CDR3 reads CASSRTVNQPQHF. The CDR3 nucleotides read TGTGCCAGCAGTAGGACAGTTAATCAGCCCCAGCATTTT.

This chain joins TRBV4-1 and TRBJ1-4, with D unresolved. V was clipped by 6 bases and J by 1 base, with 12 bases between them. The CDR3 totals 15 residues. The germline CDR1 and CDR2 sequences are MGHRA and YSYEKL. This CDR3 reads CASSPAVGTNEKLFF. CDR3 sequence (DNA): TGCGCCAGCAGTCCCGCGGTAGGAACTAATGAAAAACTGTTTTTT.

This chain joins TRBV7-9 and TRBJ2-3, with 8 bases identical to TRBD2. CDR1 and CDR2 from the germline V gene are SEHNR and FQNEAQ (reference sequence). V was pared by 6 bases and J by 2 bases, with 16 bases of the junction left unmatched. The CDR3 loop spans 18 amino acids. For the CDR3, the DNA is TGTGCCAGCAGTCAAAGCGGGGGACCAGCTAAGAACACAGATACGCAGTATTTT. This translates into CASSQSGGPAKNTDTQYF. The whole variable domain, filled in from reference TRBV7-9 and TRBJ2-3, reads DTGVSQNPRHKITKRGQNVTFRCDPISEHNRLYWYRQTLGQGPEFLTYFQNEAQLEKSRLLSDRFSAERPKGSFSTLEIQRTEQGDSAMYLCASSQSGGPAKNTDTQYFGPGTRLTVL.

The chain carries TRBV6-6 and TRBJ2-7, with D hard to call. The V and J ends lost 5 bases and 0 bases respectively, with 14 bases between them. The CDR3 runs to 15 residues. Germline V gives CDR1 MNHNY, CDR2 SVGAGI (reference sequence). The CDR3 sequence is CASSDGHQSSYEQYF. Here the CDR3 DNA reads TGTGCCAGCAGTGATGGGCACCAAAGCTCCTACGAGCAGTACTTC.

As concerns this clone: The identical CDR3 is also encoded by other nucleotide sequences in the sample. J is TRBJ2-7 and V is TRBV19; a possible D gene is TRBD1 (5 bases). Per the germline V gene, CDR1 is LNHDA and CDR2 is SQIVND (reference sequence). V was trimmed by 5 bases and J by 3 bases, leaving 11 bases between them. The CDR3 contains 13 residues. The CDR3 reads CASSAGQGYEQYF. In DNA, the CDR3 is TGTGCCAGTAGTGCCGGACAAGGCTACGAGCAGTACTTC.

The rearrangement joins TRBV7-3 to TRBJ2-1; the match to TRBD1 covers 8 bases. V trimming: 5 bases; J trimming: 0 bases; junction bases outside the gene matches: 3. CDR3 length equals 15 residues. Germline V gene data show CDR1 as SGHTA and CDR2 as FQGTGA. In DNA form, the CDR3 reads TGTGCCAGCAGCCTCGACAGGGGCTCCTACAATGAGCAGTTCTTC. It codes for CASSLDRGSYNEQFF.

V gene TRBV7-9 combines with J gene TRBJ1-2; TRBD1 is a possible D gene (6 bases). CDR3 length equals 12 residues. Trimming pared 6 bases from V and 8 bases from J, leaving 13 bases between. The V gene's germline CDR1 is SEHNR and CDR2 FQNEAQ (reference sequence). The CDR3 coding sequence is TGTGCCAGCAGAGGCCAGGGGAGAGGCTACACCTTC. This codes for CASRGQGRGYTF. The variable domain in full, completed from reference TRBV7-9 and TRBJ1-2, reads DTGVSQNPRHKITKRGQNVTFRCDPISEHNRLYWYRQTLGQGPEFLTYFQNEAQLEKSRLLSDRFSAERPKGSFSTLEIQRTEQGDSAMYLCASRGQGRGYTFGSGTRLTVV.